The 23 T cell receptor beta chains below were found in one sample sequenced in a study of identical twins. One entry per CDR3 protein, called by TCRdb with MiXCR from the 5' RACE reads. Here the sample spans hundreds of thousands of distinct CDR3 sequences, over 15% being singletons. This sample also appeared in a second study, on T cells expressing NK-cell markers.

The sequenced material came from PBMCs. The receptors come from a young woman in good health.

J is TRBJ1-1 and V is TRBV5-1; D is perhaps TRBD1 (5 bases). The CDR3 length is 15 residues. Trimming stripped 3 bases from V and 1 base from J, with 13 bases between. CDR1 SGHRS and CDR2 YFSETQ come from the germline V gene. CDR3 sequence (DNA): TGCGCCAGCAGCTACGGGGGGTTCGGGAACACTGAAGCTTTCTTT. Translating gives CASSYGGFGNTEAFF.

The CDR3 region is CASSPPAVPDTQYF. The CDR3, as DNA: TGTGCCAGCAGCCCCCCGGCTGTCCCAGATACGCAGTATTTT. V and J are TRBV9 and TRBJ2-3; D remains unclear. V was shortened by 4 bases and J by 4 bases, with 13 bases between the two germline ends. The CDR3 totals 14 residues. The germline V gene has CDR1 SGDLS and CDR2 YYNGEE.

In this sample, this clonotype turned up a few times. This chain joins TRBV6-2 or TRBV6-3 and TRBJ2-7, with TRBD2 as a possible D gene (5 bases). Between the trimmed V and J ends, which lost 4 bases and 9 bases, there was a span of 13 bases. The CDR3 has 12 residues. Per germline, CDR1 MNHEY and CDR2 SVGEGT. CDR3 coding DNA: TGTGCCAGCAGTTCCCGGGTCGCGGGGCAGTACTTC. Its translation is CASSSRVAGQYF.

The CDR3 region is CAISDQGIQYF. The CDR3 region has the DNA TGTGCCATCAGTGATCAGGGTATTCAGTACTTC. The gene calls are TRBV10-3 and TRBJ2-4; TRBD1 might be the D (5 bases). The CDR3 runs to 11 residues. Germline CDR1 is ENHRY and CDR2 is SYGVKD. Trimming left V 3 bases short and J 10 bases short, with 7 bases between.

This clonotype was picked up a small number of times. The chain employs TRBV28 and TRBJ2-1, with unresolved D. The ends were cut back, 5 bases at V and 10 bases at J, with 9 bases in the middle. The CDR3 is made up of 11 amino acids. Per germline, CDR1 MDHEN and CDR2 SYDVKM. The CDR3 here is CASSDDTEQFF. The CDR3 nucleotides read TGTGCCAGCAGTGACGACACAGAGCAGTTCTTC.

This clonotype showed up many times. The rearrangement uses TRBV20-1 and TRBJ1-1; maybe TRBD1 (6 bases). Germline CDR1 reads DFQATT; CDR2 reads SNEGSKA (reference sequence). The CDR3 length is 14 residues. Between the trimmed V and J ends, which lost 6 bases and 0 bases, there was a span of 14 bases. CDR3 amino acids: CSASRGTVNTEAFF. The CDR3 region has the DNA TGCAGTGCCAGCAGGGGCACGGTGAACACTGAAGCTTTCTTT.

The J gene is TRBJ2-2, the V gene TRBV5-1; TRBD1 matches 8 bases. CDR1 is SGHRS, CDR2 YFSETQ, per germline. The trim removed 4 bases at V and 7 bases at J, leaving 9 bases unmatched. The CDR3 has 15 residues. CDR3 nucleotides: TGCGCCAGCAGCCGGGACAGGAGGGTCGGCGGGGAGCTGTTTTTT. It yields the protein CASSRDRRVGGELFF.

This rearrangement joins TRBV9 to TRBJ2-1, with TRBD2 matching over 8 bases. Germline V gives CDR1 SGDLS, CDR2 YYNGEE. V lost 2 bases and J lost 2; bases outside the gene matches: 3. The CDR3 sequence is 15 residues long. CDR3: CASSVIGGAYNEQFF. The CDR3 DNA reads as TGTGCCAGCAGCGTGATCGGGGGGGCCTACAATGAGCAGTTCTTC. The variable domain in full, completed from reference TRBV9 and TRBJ2-1, reads DSGVTQTPKHLITATGQRVTLRCSPRSGDLSVYWYQQSLDQGLQFLIQYYNGEERAKGNILERFSAQQFPDLHSELNLSSLELGDSALYFCASSVIGGAYNEQFFGPGTRLTVL.

This clonotype was detected ten times or more. The CDR3 sequence: CASSSRYQETQYF. The CDR3 DNA is TGTGCCAGCAGCTCACGGTACCAAGAGACCCAGTACTTC. The chain links TRBV5-5 to TRBJ2-5, with D unclear. Germline V gene data show CDR1 as SGHKS and CDR2 as YYEKEE (reference sequence). This CDR3 has 13 residues. V lost 3 bases and J lost 0, with 6 bases in between.

This clonotype was counted a few times. V usage is TRBV12-3 or TRBV12-4 and J usage is TRBJ1-1; D is possibly TRBD1 (5 bases). V was pared by 6 bases and J by 1 base, with 15 bases between. The CDR3 length is 15 residues. The DNA for the CDR3 is TGTGCCAGCAGGCGACCGGGACCGACGAACACTGAAGCTTTCTTT. This codes for CASRRPGPTNTEAFF.

This clonotype was picked up a small number of times. This chain uses TRBV20-1 with TRBJ2-7, with D perhaps TRBD1 (6 bases). V was cut by 6 bases and J by 4 bases, with 10 bases left in between. The germline gives CDR1 DFQATT, CDR2 SNEGSKA (reference sequence). The CDR3 loop spans 11 amino acids. DNA for the CDR3: TGCAGTGCCCCGAGGGGGTACGAGCAGTACTTC. Translated, it gives CSAPRGYEQYF.

This clonotype was detected a few times. This chain connects TRBV6-1 to TRBJ2-7; 7 nucleotides match TRBD2. Germline V gives CDR1 MNHNS, CDR2 SASEGT. V lost 6 bases to trimming and J lost 4 bases; unmatched junction nucleotides: 9. The CDR3 length is 14 residues. The chain's CDR3 is CASRPGGNTYEQYF. CDR3 bases: TGTGCCAGCAGACCGGGGGGAAATACTTACGAGCAGTACTTC.

This chain uses TRBV18 with TRBJ2-4; possibly TRBD1 for D (5 bases). V lost 3 bases to trimming and J lost 4 bases, with 7 bases between them. Germline CDR1 KGHSH, CDR2 LQKENI. The CDR3 is 13 amino acids. Here the CDR3 reads CASSPAGKNIQYF. DNA for the CDR3: TGTGCCAGCTCACCGGCAGGGAAAAACATTCAGTACTTC.

This clonotype was counted between two and nine times. The rearrangement uses TRBV18 and TRBJ2-3, with 12 nucleotides matching TRBD2. This CDR3 has 16 residues. J gave up 4 bases and V 0 bases, and 2 bases lay outside the gene matches. From germline, CDR1 is KGHSH and CDR2 LQKENI. The CDR3 DNA reads TGTGCCAGCTCACCACCGAGACTAGCGGGAGCAGATACGCAGTATTTT. It codes for CASSPPRLAGADTQYF.

This clonotype turned up a few times. The gene calls are TRBV20-1 and TRBJ2-1, with a tentative D call TRBD1 (5 bases). There are 11 residues in the CDR3. Looked up from germline, CDR1 is DFQATT and CDR2 is SNEGSKA (reference sequence). The ends were cut back, 6 bases at V and 8 bases at J, with 11 bases in the middle. Here the CDR3 DNA reads TGCAGTGCCTCACAGGTCGATGAGCAGTTCTTC. Its protein product is CSASQVDEQFF.

This clonotype appeared a few times. The rearrangement links TRBV18 to TRBJ2-1, with D uncertain. Deletions cut 0 bases from V and 4 bases from J, with 7 bases between. This CDR3 has 14 residues. Germline lookup yields CDR1 KGHSH and CDR2 LQKENI. The CDR3 loop is CASSPPGKYNEQFF. The CDR3 bases are TGTGCCAGCTCACCACCGGGCAAATACAATGAGCAGTTCTTC. The entire variable domain, with the rest obtained from reference TRBV18 and TRBJ2-1, is as follows: NAGVMQNPRHLVRRRGQEARLRCSPMKGHSHVYWYRQLPEEGLKFMVYLQKENIIDESGMPKERFSAEFPKEGPSILRIQQVVRGDSAAYFCASSPPGKYNEQFFGPGTRLTVL.

This sequence joins TRBV9 and TRBJ2-7; 12 bases line up with TRBD2. V lost 5 bases to trimming and J lost 0 bases; unmatched junction nucleotides: 6. Germline V gives CDR1 SGDLS, CDR2 YYNGEE. The length of the CDR3 is 16 residues. The CDR3 reads CASSAGTSGHSYEQYF. The CDR3 DNA is TGTGCCAGCAGTGCCGGGACTAGCGGGCACTCCTACGAGCAGTACTTC.

There are a few counts of this clonotype. The chain has TRBV5-1 and TRBJ2-7; D is unclear. V was shortened by 6 bases and J by 2 bases, with 21 bases between the two germline ends. The CDR3 runs 16 residues. Germline-derived CDR1 and CDR2 are SGHRS and YFSETQ. CDR3 bases: TGCGCCAGCAAACCCACGAGCGACATCGTACCCTACGAGCAGTACTTC. Translated, it gives CASKPTSDIVPYEQYF.

This clonotype was seen a handful of times. The chain links TRBV12-3 or TRBV12-4 to TRBJ1-6; 8 nucleotides line up with TRBD1. V was clipped by 6 bases and J by 8 bases; unmatched bases: 6. The CDR3 length is 14 residues. Written as DNA, the CDR3 is TGTGCCAGCAGCCGGCCGACAGGGGATTCACCCCTCCACTTT. Protein sequence: CASSRPTGDSPLHF.

In this sample, this clonotype turned up many times. The V gene is TRBV6-2 or TRBV6-3, the J gene TRBJ2-1; 7 bases align to TRBD2. Trimming removed 5 bases from V and 6 bases from J; junction bases left unmatched: 13. Germline CDR1 and CDR2: MNHEY and SVGEGT. The CDR3 has 16 residues. CDR3 coding DNA: TGTGCCAGCAGTCCCTTGAAGTGGGAGGGAACCAATGAGCAGTTCTTC. It translates to CASSPLKWEGTNEQFF.

This clonotype was observed a handful of times. The genes are TRBV5-1 and TRBJ2-5, with 8 bases matching TRBD1. Germline V gene data show CDR1 as SGHRS and CDR2 as YFSETQ. Losses at the gene ends were 0 bases for V and 4 bases for J; bases not matched to a gene: 8. The CDR3 is 16 residues long. The CDR3 nucleotides are TGCGCCAGCAGCTTGGATCCGACAGGGGCAGGAGAGACCCAGTACTTC. Its translation is CASSLDPTGAGETQYF.

This sequence joins TRBV12-3 or TRBV12-4 and TRBJ2-1, with D hard to call. Trimming took off 3 bases at V and 15 bases at J, with 12 bases between the two ends. The CDR3 runs to 11 residues. CDR3 residues: CASSFHSKGFF. CDR3 DNA sequence: TGTGCCAGCAGTTTCCACTCCAAGGGGTTCTTC.

This clonotype occurred a few times. The chain uses TRBV5-1 and TRBJ2-1; TRBD2 aligns across 7 bases. The germline V gene encodes CDR1 SGHRS and CDR2 YFSETQ. V lost 0 bases and J lost 4; bases outside the gene matches: 4. The CDR3 is 15 residues long. The CDR3 is CASSLAIAGYNEQFF. CDR3 DNA sequence: TGCGCCAGCAGCTTGGCAATAGCGGGTTACAATGAGCAGTTCTTC.